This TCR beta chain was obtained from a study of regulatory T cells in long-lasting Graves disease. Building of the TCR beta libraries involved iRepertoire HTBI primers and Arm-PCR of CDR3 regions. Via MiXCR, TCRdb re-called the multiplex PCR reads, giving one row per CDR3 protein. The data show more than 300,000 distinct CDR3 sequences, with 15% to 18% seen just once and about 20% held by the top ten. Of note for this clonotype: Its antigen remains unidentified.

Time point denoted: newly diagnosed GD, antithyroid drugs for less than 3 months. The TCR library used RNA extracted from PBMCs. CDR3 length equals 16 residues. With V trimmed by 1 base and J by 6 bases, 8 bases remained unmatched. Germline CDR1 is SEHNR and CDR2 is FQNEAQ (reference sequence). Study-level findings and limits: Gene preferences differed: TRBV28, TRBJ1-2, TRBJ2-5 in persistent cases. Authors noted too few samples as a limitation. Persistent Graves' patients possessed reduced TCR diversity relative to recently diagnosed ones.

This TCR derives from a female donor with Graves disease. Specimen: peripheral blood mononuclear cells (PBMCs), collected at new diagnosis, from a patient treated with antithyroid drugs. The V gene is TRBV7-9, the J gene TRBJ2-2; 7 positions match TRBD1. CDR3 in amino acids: CASSLGQGTFAGELFF. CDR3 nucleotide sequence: TGTGCCAGCAGCTTAGGACAGGGTACGTTTGCCGGGGAGCTGTTTTTT.